A single sample gave rise to the 24 T cell receptor beta chains below, sequenced in a study of CD8 T cells in Susac syndrome (dated by TCRdb to the late 2010s). The library was obtained by the immunoSEQ multiplex PCR assay. RNA was extracted using the RNeasy kit, and roughly 0.5 to 1 ug of the RNA was reverse transcribed with random hexamers. Clones were called with MiXCR by TCRdb after fastp trimmed the public reads at Q25, and only in-frame beta chains were retained. Entries are consolidated by CDR3 protein sequence, retaining the most common genes and DNA. The sample table records 150,000 to 200,000 distinct CDR3 sequences; roughly 90% of these occur just once. Of the sample, around 0.085% is held by the ten largest clones. The sequenced sample consisted of CD4+ T cells from PBMCs. These receptors originate from a human donor with Susac syndrome.

This chain connects TRBV20-1 to TRBJ2-1; D remains ambiguous. CDR3 length: 10 residues. Germline CDR1 reads DFQATT; CDR2 reads SNEGSKA (reference sequence). V dropped 4 bases and J dropped 7 bases, with 5 bases sitting between them. The CDR3, as DNA: TGCAGTGCTAAGACAAATGAGCAGTTCTTC. It yields the protein CSAKTNEQFF.

This rearrangement joins TRBV18 to TRBJ2-3; perhaps TRBD2 as D (6 bases). The V end was cut by 2 bases, the J end by 1 base, with 7 bases between. Germline loops: CDR1 KGHSH, CDR2 LQKENI. This CDR3 spans 14 amino acids. This chain's CDR3 is CASSPVAGTDTQYF. CDR3 nucleotides: TGTGCCAGCTCACCAGTAGCGGGCACAGATACGCAGTATTTT.

The chain uses TRBV6-5 and TRBJ1-3; D uncertain. CDR1 is MNHEY and CDR2 is SVGAGI in the germline V gene. The V gene lost 7 bases and the J gene lost 2 bases, with 12 bases spanning the gap. CDR3 length equals 14 residues. The CDR3, as DNA: TGTGCCAGCAATGGAGCGGGTACTGGAAACACCATATATTTT. Protein: CASNGAGTGNTIYF.

Of note for this clonotype: The germline gene is not matched at one end of the junction; a read error may be the cause. V and J are TRBV12-3 or TRBV12-4 and TRBJ2-7, with D unresolved. The CDR3 consists of 15 residues. The CDR3 loop is CASCLSETGIDEQYF. CDR3 coding DNA: TGTGCCAGCTGTTTAAGCGAAACTGGAATCGACGAGCAGTACTTC.

The chain couples TRBV6-4 to TRBJ1-2; D remains ambiguous. The V gene lost 3 bases and the J gene lost 14 bases, with 16 bases spanning the gap. The CDR3 runs 12 residues. Germline V gene sequence: CDR1 MRHNA, CDR2 SNTAGT. CDR3 residues: CASSDLEGGWTF. In nucleotides, the CDR3 is TGTGCCAGCAGTGATTTAGAGGGAGGCTGGACCTTC.

This chain joins TRBV6-1 and TRBJ2-1, with no clear D. Germline CDR1 MNHNS, CDR2 SASEGT. The length of the CDR3 is 12 residues. V was clipped by 6 bases and J by 9 bases, with 12 bases between them. CDR3 DNA sequence: TGTGCCAGCAGGTCGGTAGGCCGTGAGCAGTTCTTC. This codes for CASRSVGREQFF.

This clonotype was detected only a few times. The chain links TRBV28 to TRBJ2-1, with unresolved D. Germline values: CDR1 MDHEN, CDR2 SYDVKM. The germline V and J ends were trimmed by 3 bases and 2 bases, with 2 bases remaining between them. The CDR3 covers 12 residues. Written as DNA, the CDR3 is TGTGCCAGCAGTTTGACCTACAATGAGCAGTTCTTC. Protein product: CASSLTYNEQFF.

This clonotype was observed a single time. The genes are TRBV6-5 and TRBJ1-2, with D uncertain. The CDR3 loop spans 12 amino acids. Germline V gene data show CDR1 as MNHEY and CDR2 as SVGAGI. V gave up 4 bases and J gave up 7 bases, with 10 bases separating them. The CDR3 here is CASSSLHGGYTF. The CDR3 nucleotides are TGTGCCAGCAGTTCTTTACACGGTGGCTACACCTTC.

The chain joins TRBV5-8 to TRBJ2-3; the D is unclear. Looked up from germline, CDR1 is SGHTS and CDR2 is YDEGEE. V was cut by 5 bases and J by 0 bases, with 10 bases left in between. The CDR3 has 14 amino acids. CDR3 loop: CASRRLASTDTQYF. DNA of the CDR3: TGTGCCAGCAGACGTTTGGCGAGCACAGATACGCAGTATTTT.

In this sample, this clonotype turned up once. The chain employs TRBV4-1 and TRBJ2-2; D gene unclear. Trimming left V 7 bases short and J 0 bases short, with 9 bases between. Germline V gene data show CDR1 as MGHRA and CDR2 as YSYEKL. The CDR3 has 14 residues. This CDR3 reads CASNGRTNTGELFF. In DNA form, the CDR3 reads TGCGCCAGCAACGGGCGGACGAACACCGGGGAGCTGTTTTTT.

The rearrangement joins TRBV25-1 to TRBJ2-1; TRBD2 matches at 8 bases. The V segment lost 3 bases and the J segment 1 base; nucleotides outside the gene matches: 8. The CDR3 sequence is 17 residues long. Germline V lookup: CDR1 MGHDK, CDR2 SYGVNS. The CDR3 reads CASSDYSGIGSYNEQFF. DNA for the CDR3: TGTGCCAGCAGTGATTATAGCGGGATCGGGTCCTACAATGAGCAGTTCTTC.

This chain connects TRBV30 to TRBJ1-5; D is unclear. Germline CDR1 GTSNPN, CDR2 SVGIG (reference sequence). Trimming took off 2 bases at V and 6 bases at J, with 11 bases between the two ends. The length of the CDR3 is 13 residues. The CDR3 is CAWSLAAGQPQHF. The CDR3 DNA follows: TGTGCCTGGAGTCTAGCGGCAGGTCAGCCCCAGCATTTT.

The chain employs TRBV5-4 and TRBJ2-1; 8 nucleotides agree with TRBD1. This CDR3 contains 16 residues. V lost 4 bases to trimming and J lost 4 bases; unmatched junction nucleotides: 10. The germline CDR1 and CDR2 sequences are SGHNT and YYREEE (reference sequence). The CDR3 sequence: CASSTGQGLEYNEQFF. In DNA form, the CDR3 reads TGTGCCAGCAGCACCGGACAGGGTCTAGAGTACAATGAGCAGTTCTTC.

The chain has TRBV20-1 and TRBJ2-7; no clear D gene. Germline lookup yields CDR1 DFQATT and CDR2 SNEGSKA (reference sequence). V lost 0 bases, J lost 4 bases, and 13 bases lay in between. CDR3 size: 14 residues. The CDR3 loop reads CSARDPRLGYEQYF. Written as DNA, the CDR3 is TGCAGTGCTAGAGATCCAAGACTTGGGTACGAGCAGTACTTC.

V gene TRBV30 combines with J gene TRBJ1-2, with D possibly being TRBD1 (6 bases). Germline assignment: CDR1 GTSNPN and CDR2 SVGIG (reference sequence). V was cut by 7 bases and J by 4 bases, with 22 bases left in between. The CDR3 length is 15 residues. The CDR3 nucleotides read TGTGCCTCGACAACCTTAACAGGGAAGATCTATGGCTACACCTTC. Residues: CASTTLTGKIYGYTF.

Here the CDR3 DNA reads TGCGCCAGCAGCCAAGGGACACCAACTAATGAAAAACTGTTTTTT. This translates into CASSQGTPTNEKLFF. The chain recombines TRBV4-1 with TRBJ1-4, with a weak D call TRBD1 (5 bases). Trimming left V 1 base short and J 0 bases short, with 6 bases between. Germline loops: CDR1 MGHRA, CDR2 YSYEKL. The CDR3 has 15 amino acids.

V gene TRBV18 combines with J gene TRBJ2-7; possibly TRBD1 for D (5 bases). The V and J ends lost 2 bases and 4 bases respectively, with 9 bases between them. Germline loops: CDR1 KGHSH, CDR2 LQKENI. The CDR3 length is 13 residues. CDR3 in DNA: TGTGCCAGCTCACCATCAGGGAATTACGAGCAGTACTTC. Residues: CASSPSGNYEQYF.

The chain employs TRBV7-8 and TRBJ2-2; 8 positions agree with TRBD1. This CDR3 has 17 residues. The germline V gene encodes CDR1 SGHVS and CDR2 FQNEAQ. V shed 3 bases, J shed 0 bases, and the junction held 6 bases outside the gene matches. CDR3 region: CASSFDRGLANTGELFF. CDR3 coding DNA: TGTGCCAGCAGCTTTGACAGGGGCCTTGCGAACACCGGGGAGCTGTTTTTT.

The V gene is TRBV6-5, the J gene TRBJ2-7, with D uncertain. The CDR3 consists of 13 residues. Trimming pared 5 bases from V and 2 bases from J, leaving 10 bases between. From germline, CDR1 is MNHEY and CDR2 SVGAGI. The CDR3 DNA reads TGTGCCAGCAGTACCTTCGGGCCCTACGAGCAGTACTTC. Amino acids: CASSTFGPYEQYF.

The chain has TRBV4-1 and TRBJ1-5, with a tentative D call TRBD1 (5 bases). The CDR3 spans 16 residues. The V and J ends lost 3 bases and 1 base respectively, with 13 bases between them. Germline V gene lookup returns CDR1 MGHRA and CDR2 YSYEKL. Written as DNA, the CDR3 is TGCGCCAGCAGCCAGTGGGCGGGGGTAAGCAATCAGCCCCAGCATTTT. Its protein product is CASSQWAGVSNQPQHF.

CDR3 nucleotide sequence: TGCAGTGCTTACCTAGCGGGAGGACCAACCGGGGAGCTGTTTTTT. This translates into CSAYLAGGPTGELFF. The rearrangement links TRBV20-1 to TRBJ2-2; 11 bases are a match to TRBD2. With V trimmed by 5 bases and J by 5 bases, 7 bases remained unmatched. Germline CDR1 and CDR2: DFQATT and SNEGSKA (reference sequence). This CDR3 spans 15 amino acids.

The V gene is TRBV12-3 or TRBV12-4, the J gene TRBJ2-2; no clear D. CDR3 size: 13 residues. V was trimmed by 4 bases and J by 4 bases, leaving 7 bases between them. The CDR3 DNA sequence: TGTGCCAGCAGTTGGCTAGGCACCGGGGAGCTGTTTTTT. Protein: CASSWLGTGELFF.

This chain joins TRBV10-3 and TRBJ2-4; TRBD2 aligns across 8 bases. V gave up 3 bases and J gave up 5 bases; unmatched junction bases: 12. Per the germline V gene, CDR1 is ENHRY and CDR2 is SYGVKD. The CDR3 runs 17 residues. The CDR3 DNA follows: TGTGCCATCAGTGACGTTTCCGGGACTAGTGGCGAAAACATTCAGTACTTC. Its translation is CAISDVSGTSGENIQYF.

The CDR3 DNA follows: TGCGCCAGCAGCCAACACGCTACAGGGCCTAACACCGGGGAGCTGTTTTTT. It is translated as CASSQHATGPNTGELFF. The gene calls are TRBV4-1 and TRBJ2-2; weak D call: TRBD1 (6 bases). The length of the CDR3 is 17 residues. CDR1 and CDR2 from the germline V gene are MGHRA and YSYEKL. V gave up 2 bases and J gave up 2 bases, with 15 bases separating them.